This T cell receptor beta chain stems from a study of blood T cells in healthy people across ages. Whole-study results and caveats: Per million T cells, TCR beta diversity dropped about linearly as age rose. Underestimates were what the diversity estimates from one million T cells were considered to be.

This clonotype turned up a few times. No antigen is known for it. Germline V gives CDR1 WSHSY, CDR2 SAAADI. The CDR3 has 15 amino acids. PCR was performed a second time for 7 to 11 cycles using a sample-barcoded 5' primer and a J-beta primer mix. Researchers report that a template-switch adaptor with 12 random nucleotides tagged each cDNA molecule. From each sample, at least 2.5 million paired-end reads containing CDR3 were obtained. TCRdb called the 5' RACE reads again in MiXCR, with one record for every CDR3 protein. The repertoire holds some 1.7 million distinct CDR3 sequences, with 28% as singletons.

This clonotype originated in a woman aged 25 to 45 in good health. Sequenced: blood. V gene TRBV10-2 combines with J gene TRBJ2-5; weak D call: TRBD2 (7 bases). Matching the DNA end better, TRBJ2-7 makes the J call doubtful. The CDR3 region has the DNA TGCGCCAGCAGTTTGGGAGGGGGGGGTTTCTACGAGCAGTACTTC. This codes for CASSLGGGGFYEQYF.